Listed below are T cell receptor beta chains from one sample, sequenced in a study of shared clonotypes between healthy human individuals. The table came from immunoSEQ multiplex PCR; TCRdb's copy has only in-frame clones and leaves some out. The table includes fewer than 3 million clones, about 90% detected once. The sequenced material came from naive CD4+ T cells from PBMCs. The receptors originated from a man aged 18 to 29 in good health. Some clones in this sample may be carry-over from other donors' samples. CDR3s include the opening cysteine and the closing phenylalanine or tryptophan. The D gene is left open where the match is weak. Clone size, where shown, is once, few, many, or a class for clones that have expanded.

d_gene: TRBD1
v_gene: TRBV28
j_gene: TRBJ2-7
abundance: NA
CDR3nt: TGTGCCAGCTCGGACAGGGGCTACGAGCAGTACTTC
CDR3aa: CASSDRGYEQYF

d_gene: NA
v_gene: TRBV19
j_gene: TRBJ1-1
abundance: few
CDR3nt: TGTGCCAGTAGTATAGTAGTGAGAGGAGGAAGGGACACTGAAGCTTTCTTT
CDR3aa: CASSIVVRGGRDTEAFF

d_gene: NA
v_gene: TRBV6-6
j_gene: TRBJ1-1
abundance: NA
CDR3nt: TGTGCCAGCAGTTATCTGGGGGAGGCGGCTTTCTTT
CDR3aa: CASSYLGEAAFF

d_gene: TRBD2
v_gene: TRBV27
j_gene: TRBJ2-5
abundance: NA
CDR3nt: TGTGCCAGCAGGGGACTAGCGGGATCCCCTGAGACCCAGTACTTC
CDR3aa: CASRGLAGSPETQYF

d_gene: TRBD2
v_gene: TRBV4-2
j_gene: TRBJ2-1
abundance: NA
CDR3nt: TGTGCCAGCAGCCAAGAGTCTAGCGGGAGGTGGTATGAGCAGTTCTTC
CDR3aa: CASSQESSGRWYEQFF

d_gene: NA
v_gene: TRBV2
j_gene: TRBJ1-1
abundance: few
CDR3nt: TGTGCCAGCAGTGAAATTGGGGCAGGAAACACTGAAGCTTTCTTT
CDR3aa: CASSEIGAGNTEAFF

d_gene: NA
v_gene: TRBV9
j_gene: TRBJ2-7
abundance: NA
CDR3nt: TGTGCCAGCAGCCAGGACAGTCACTCCTACGAGCAGTACTTC
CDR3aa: CASSQDSHSYEQYF

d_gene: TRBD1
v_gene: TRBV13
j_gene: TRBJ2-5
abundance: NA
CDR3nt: TGTGCCAGCAGCTTAGTTGGGACAGGAGAGACCCAGTACTTC
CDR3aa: CASSLVGTGETQYF

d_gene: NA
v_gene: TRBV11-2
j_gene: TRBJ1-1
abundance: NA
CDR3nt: TGTGCCAGCAGCCTTAGTATGGGCATCACTGAAGCTTTCTTT
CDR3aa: CASSLSMGITEAFF

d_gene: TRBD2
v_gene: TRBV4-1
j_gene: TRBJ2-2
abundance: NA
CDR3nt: TGCGCCAGCAGCCAAGGAGCGGGAGAAACCGGGGAGCTGTTTTTT
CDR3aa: CASSQGAGETGELFF

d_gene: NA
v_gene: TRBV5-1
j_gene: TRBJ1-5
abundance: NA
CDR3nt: TGCGCCAGCAGCTTGGAGGCTGATCAGCCCCAGCATTTT
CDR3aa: CASSLEADQPQHF

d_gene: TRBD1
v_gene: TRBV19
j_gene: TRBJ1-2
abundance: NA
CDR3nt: TGTGCCAGTAGTCTAAGGACAGGAGTTAACTATGGCTACACCTTC
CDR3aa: CASSLRTGVNYGYTF

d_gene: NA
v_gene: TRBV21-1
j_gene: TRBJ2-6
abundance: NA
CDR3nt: TGTGCCAGCAGCAAAGGGACAGACTACCTCTCTGGGGCCAACGTCCTGACTTTC
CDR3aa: CASSKGTDYLSGANVLTF

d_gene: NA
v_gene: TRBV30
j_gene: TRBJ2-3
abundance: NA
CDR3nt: TGTGCCTGGGCCTTCGCTCGGGATACGCAGTATTTT
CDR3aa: CAWAFARDTQYF

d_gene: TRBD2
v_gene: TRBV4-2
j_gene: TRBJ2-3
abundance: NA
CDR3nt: TGTGCCTCGGGGTATCTAGCGGACGGCACAGATACGCAGTATTTT
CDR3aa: CASGYLADGTDTQYF